This T cell receptor (beta chain) was recorded in a study of shared clonotypes between healthy human individuals. Trimming took 0 bases from V and 2 from J, leaving 14 bases between them. The germline V gene has CDR1 SGHDT and CDR2 YYEEEE. The CDR3 extends over 16 amino acids. The sample holds one count of this clone. Its antigen is undetermined. This table comes from immunoSEQ multiplex PCR, and its TCRdb copy is limited to in-frame clones, with some not included. The sample lists 900,000 to 1,200,000 clones; approximately 80% were seen once. General study results and limits: Naive subsets generally had larger estimated richness than memory subsets.

The sequence came from a man aged 18 to 30 in good health. Some clones in this sample may be carry-over from other donors' samples. The genes are TRBV5-6 and TRBJ1-1; D is undetermined. The specimen was memory CD4+ T cells from PBMCs. Regarding subset: CD45RA-negative fraction. DNA for the CDR3: TGTGCCAGCAGCTTGGCCGCAGGCCATCCTAACACTGAAGCTTTCTTT. This codes for CASSLAAGHPNTEAFF.